One sample yielded the 20 T cell receptor beta chains listed below, sequenced in a study of cytomegalovirus exposure and HLA in healthy donors. A multiplex PCR was run with 60 Vbeta primers and 13 Jbeta primers. Produced via immunoSEQ multiplex PCR; TCRdb's table is partial and in-frame only. The top ten hold approximately 3.9% of the sample, which has 95,000 to 100,000 clones, around 83% seen once. Sequencing input: PBMCs. Receptor source: a man aged 25 to 45 in good health and CMV-seronegative.

The V call is TRBV2, the J call TRBJ1-3; maybe TRBD1 (5 bases). The CDR3 contains 16 residues. CDR1 and CDR2 (germline): SNHLY, FYNNEI. V lost 6 bases, J lost 4 bases, and 19 bases lay in between. In DNA form, the CDR3 reads TGTGCCAGCAGCCGCCAACCTAGGGGAACGGGAAACACCATATATTTT. Translated, it gives CASSRQPRGTGNTIYF.

This clone showed up just once. This rearrangement joins TRBV29-1 to TRBJ2-7; 8 positions match TRBD1. The CDR3 contains 13 residues. Losses at the gene ends were 6 bases for V and 4 bases for J; bases not matched to a gene: 8. Germline loops: CDR1 SQVTM, CDR2 ANQGSEA. The CDR3 region is CSVGQGPMYEQYF. DNA of the CDR3: TGCAGCGTAGGACAGGGCCCAATGTACGAGCAGTACTTC.

This chain connects TRBV28 to TRBJ1-1; D is uncertain. This CDR3 comprises 13 residues. CDR1 is MDHEN, CDR2 SYDVKM, per germline. V gave up 4 bases and J gave up 5 bases, with 11 bases separating them. The CDR3 sequence is CASSSPETTEAFF. Here the CDR3 DNA reads TGTGCCAGCAGTTCCCCCGAGACAACTGAAGCTTTCTTT.

The V gene is TRBV2, the J gene TRBJ2-3; 7 bases align to TRBD1. CDR1 and CDR2 from the germline V gene are SNHLY and FYNNEI. J was trimmed by 0 bases and V by 4 bases; bases with no gene match: 7. There are 16 residues in the CDR3. The chain's CDR3 is CASSVWDRPSTDTQYF. CDR3 DNA: TGTGCCAGCAGTGTGTGGGACAGACCTAGCACAGATACGCAGTATTTT.

The gene calls are TRBV19 and TRBJ1-5; D is unresolved. The CDR3 covers 15 residues. The V end lost 5 bases, the J end lost 0 bases, and 11 bases lay between the germline ends. In germline, CDR1 is LNHDA, CDR2 SQIVND (reference sequence). The CDR3 coding sequence is TGTGCCAGTAGTGCTGATGGAGTTAGCAATCAGCCCCAGCATTTT. Protein product: CASSADGVSNQPQHF. Based on the CDR3 plus reference TRBV19 and TRBJ1-5, the full variable domain is DGGITQSPKYLFRKEGQNVTLSCEQNLNHDAMYWYRQDPGQGLRLIYYSQIVNDFQKGDIAEGYSVSREKKESFPLTVTSAQKNPTAFYLCASSADGVSNQPQHFGDGTRLSIL.

The chain links TRBV6-1 to TRBJ1-6; 7 nucleotides agree with TRBD1. Germline assignment: CDR1 MNHNS and CDR2 SASEGT. The V and J ends lost 0 bases and 11 bases, in that order; junction bases with no gene match: 4. The CDR3 contains 14 residues. The CDR3 loop reads CASSEATGVAPLHF. Written as DNA, the CDR3 is TGTGCCAGCAGTGAAGCAACAGGGGTTGCACCCCTCCACTTT.

Note on this clone: The junction differs from germline at one of its ends, possibly a read error. The rearrangement links TRBV29-1 to TRBJ2-7; D perhaps matches TRBD1 (5 bases). Germline V gene data show CDR1 as SQVTM and CDR2 as ANQGSEA. The CDR3 spans 11 residues. The CDR3 DNA reads as TGCAGCGTTGAAGATCCCCCAAGGACAAACTTC. It translates to CSVEDPPRTNF.

The V call is TRBV29-1, the J call TRBJ1-2, with TRBD1 matching over 7 bases. In germline, CDR1 is SQVTM, CDR2 ANQGSEA. The CDR3 sequence is 12 residues long. Unmatched junction bases numbered 8, after V lost 7 bases and J lost 6 bases. As DNA, the CDR3 is TGCAGCGGATTCGCAGGGGGAGATGGCTACACCTTC. As protein: CSGFAGGDGYTF. The whole variable domain, filled in from reference TRBV29-1 and TRBJ1-2, reads SAVISQKPSRDICQRGTSLTIQCQVDSQVTMMFWYRQQPGQSLTLIATANQGSEATYESGFVIDKFPISRPNLTFSTLTVSNMSPEDSSIYLCSGFAGGDGYTFGSGTRLTVV.

The CDR3 DNA is TGTGCCAGCAGTACGCAGAGCAATCAGCCCCAGCATTTT. Residues: CASSTQSNQPQHF. The chain joins TRBV6-4 to TRBJ1-5; no reliable D call. CDR3 length equals 13 residues. V shed 5 bases and J shed 1 base, with 6 bases lying between them. Germline V gene lookup returns CDR1 MRHNA and CDR2 SNTAGT.

V is TRBV30 and J is TRBJ2-7, with 9 bases that match TRBD1. Germline lookup yields CDR1 GTSNPN and CDR2 SVGIG (reference sequence). With V trimmed by 2 bases and J by 1 base, 9 bases remained unmatched. CDR3 length equals 16 residues. The DNA for the CDR3 is TGTGCCTGGAGTATGTTGGGACAGGGACGTTCCTACGAGCAGTACTTC. Protein product: CAWSMLGQGRSYEQYF. Drawing the rest from reference TRBV30 and TRBJ2-7, the complete variable domain is SQTIHQWPATLVQPVGSPLSLECTVEGTSNPNLYWYRQAAGRGLQLLFYSVGIGQISSEVPQNLSASRPQDRQFILSSKKLLLSDSGFYLCAWSMLGQGRSYEQYFGPGTRLTVT.

The rearrangement uses TRBV19 and TRBJ1-5; 7 nucleotides align to TRBD1. The CDR3 is 15 amino acids. Germline CDR1 is LNHDA and CDR2 is SQIVND (reference sequence). The V and J ends lost 5 bases and 4 bases, in that order; junction bases with no gene match: 8. The CDR3, as DNA: TGTGCCAGTAGTGGTAAACAGGGGATTAATCAGCCCCAGCATTTT. Amino acid sequence: CASSGKQGINQPQHF.

The rearrangement uses TRBV30 and TRBJ1-3; weak D call: TRBD1 (6 bases). With 5 bases removed from V and 0 bases from J, the gap between germline ends came to 23 bases. Germline V gene data show CDR1 as GTSNPN and CDR2 as SVGIG (reference sequence). The CDR3 is 18 amino acids. The CDR3 sequence: CAWSHPLTQGISGNTIYF. For the CDR3, the DNA is TGTGCCTGGTCCCACCCCCTAACTCAGGGGATCTCTGGAAACACCATATATTTT.

The CDR3 loop is CASSVGGVASPLHF. The CDR3 coding sequence is TGTGCCAGCAGCGTAGGAGGAGTAGCATCACCCCTCCACTTT. The J gene is TRBJ1-6, the V gene TRBV9; D is ambiguous. This CDR3 contains 14 residues. V was shortened by 0 bases and J by 10 bases, with 11 bases between the two germline ends. Looked up from germline, CDR1 is SGDLS and CDR2 is YYNGEE. Filled out from reference TRBV9 and TRBJ1-6, the complete variable domain reads DSGVTQTPKHLITATGQRVTLRCSPRSGDLSVYWYQQSLDQGLQFLIQYYNGEERAKGNILERFSAQQFPDLHSELNLSSLELGDSALYFCASSVGGVASPLHFGNGTRLTVT.

The CDR3 reads CATDPGTAYNQPQHF. CDR3 nucleotides: TGTGCCACCGACCCGGGGACAGCGTACAATCAGCCCCAGCATTTT. The chain carries TRBV28 and TRBJ1-5; 7 bases line up with TRBD1. V was pared by 10 bases and J by 3 bases, with 12 bases of the junction left unmatched. This CDR3 is 15 amino acids long. Germline V gene lookup returns CDR1 MDHEN and CDR2 SYDVKM.

The V gene is TRBV19, the J gene TRBJ2-1; tentative D call: TRBD1 (6 bases). CDR3 length: 14 residues. V was shortened by 9 bases and J by 0 bases, with 12 bases between the two germline ends. Germline V gene data show CDR1 as LNHDA and CDR2 as SQIVND (reference sequence). CDR3 amino acids: CASQRQASYNEQFF. Written as DNA, the CDR3 is TGTGCCAGCCAGAGACAGGCCTCCTACAATGAGCAGTTCTTC.

The table lists this clone with a count of one. The chain uses TRBV2 and TRBJ2-3; TRBD1 might be the D (6 bases). V shed 6 bases and J shed 2 bases, with 9 bases lying between them. This CDR3 comprises 13 residues. Per germline, CDR1 SNHLY and CDR2 FYNNEI. The CDR3 loop is CASSQGLTDTQYF. The CDR3 region has the DNA TGTGCCAGCAGCCAGGGGCTCACAGATACGCAGTATTTT.

This clone was found a few times. This chain links TRBV4-3 with TRBJ2-6; TRBD1 might be the D (6 bases). Trimming removed 0 bases from V and 2 bases from J, with 14 bases in between. In germline, CDR1 is LGHNA, CDR2 YSLEER. The CDR3 covers 18 residues. The CDR3, as DNA: TGCGCCAGCAGCCAAGAATCCCACAGGGTACCTGGGGCCAACGTCCTGACTTTC. It encodes CASSQESHRVPGANVLTF.

The V call is TRBV15, the J call TRBJ1-5, with D unresolved. This CDR3 region has 16 residues. Per the germline V gene, CDR1 is LNHNV and CDR2 is YYDKDF (reference sequence). Trimming cost V 9 bases and J 0 bases, with 18 bases left between them. In DNA form, the CDR3 reads TGTGCCACTGGTCGGGTTGGCCCGTATAGCAATCAGCCCCAGCATTTT. Translation gives CATGRVGPYSNQPQHF.

V is TRBV30 and J is TRBJ2-5; 8 bases fit TRBD2. Unmatched junction bases numbered 11, after V lost 4 bases and J lost 4 bases. The CDR3 runs to 15 residues. Germline CDR1 and CDR2: GTSNPN and SVGIG (reference sequence). The CDR3 reads CAWTPPGRGSETQYF. The DNA of the CDR3 is TGTGCCTGGACCCCCCCCGGGAGGGGGTCAGAGACCCAGTACTTC.

The chain carries TRBV2 and TRBJ1-5; 7 nucleotides line up with TRBD1. There are 15 residues in the CDR3. CDR1 and CDR2 (germline): SNHLY, FYNNEI. V lost 5 bases, J lost 1 base, and 5 bases stayed unmatched. The CDR3 DNA follows: TGTGCCAGCAGTTTTACAGGGGTCAGCAATCAGCCCCAGCATTTT. Amino acid sequence: CASSFTGVSNQPQHF. Full variable domain (remainder filled in from reference TRBV2 and TRBJ1-5): EPEVTQTPSHQVTQMGQEVILRCVPISNHLYFYWYRQILGQKVEFLVSFYNNEISEKSEIFDDQFSVERPDGSNFTLKIRSTKLEDSAMYFCASSFTGVSNQPQHFGDGTRLSIL.